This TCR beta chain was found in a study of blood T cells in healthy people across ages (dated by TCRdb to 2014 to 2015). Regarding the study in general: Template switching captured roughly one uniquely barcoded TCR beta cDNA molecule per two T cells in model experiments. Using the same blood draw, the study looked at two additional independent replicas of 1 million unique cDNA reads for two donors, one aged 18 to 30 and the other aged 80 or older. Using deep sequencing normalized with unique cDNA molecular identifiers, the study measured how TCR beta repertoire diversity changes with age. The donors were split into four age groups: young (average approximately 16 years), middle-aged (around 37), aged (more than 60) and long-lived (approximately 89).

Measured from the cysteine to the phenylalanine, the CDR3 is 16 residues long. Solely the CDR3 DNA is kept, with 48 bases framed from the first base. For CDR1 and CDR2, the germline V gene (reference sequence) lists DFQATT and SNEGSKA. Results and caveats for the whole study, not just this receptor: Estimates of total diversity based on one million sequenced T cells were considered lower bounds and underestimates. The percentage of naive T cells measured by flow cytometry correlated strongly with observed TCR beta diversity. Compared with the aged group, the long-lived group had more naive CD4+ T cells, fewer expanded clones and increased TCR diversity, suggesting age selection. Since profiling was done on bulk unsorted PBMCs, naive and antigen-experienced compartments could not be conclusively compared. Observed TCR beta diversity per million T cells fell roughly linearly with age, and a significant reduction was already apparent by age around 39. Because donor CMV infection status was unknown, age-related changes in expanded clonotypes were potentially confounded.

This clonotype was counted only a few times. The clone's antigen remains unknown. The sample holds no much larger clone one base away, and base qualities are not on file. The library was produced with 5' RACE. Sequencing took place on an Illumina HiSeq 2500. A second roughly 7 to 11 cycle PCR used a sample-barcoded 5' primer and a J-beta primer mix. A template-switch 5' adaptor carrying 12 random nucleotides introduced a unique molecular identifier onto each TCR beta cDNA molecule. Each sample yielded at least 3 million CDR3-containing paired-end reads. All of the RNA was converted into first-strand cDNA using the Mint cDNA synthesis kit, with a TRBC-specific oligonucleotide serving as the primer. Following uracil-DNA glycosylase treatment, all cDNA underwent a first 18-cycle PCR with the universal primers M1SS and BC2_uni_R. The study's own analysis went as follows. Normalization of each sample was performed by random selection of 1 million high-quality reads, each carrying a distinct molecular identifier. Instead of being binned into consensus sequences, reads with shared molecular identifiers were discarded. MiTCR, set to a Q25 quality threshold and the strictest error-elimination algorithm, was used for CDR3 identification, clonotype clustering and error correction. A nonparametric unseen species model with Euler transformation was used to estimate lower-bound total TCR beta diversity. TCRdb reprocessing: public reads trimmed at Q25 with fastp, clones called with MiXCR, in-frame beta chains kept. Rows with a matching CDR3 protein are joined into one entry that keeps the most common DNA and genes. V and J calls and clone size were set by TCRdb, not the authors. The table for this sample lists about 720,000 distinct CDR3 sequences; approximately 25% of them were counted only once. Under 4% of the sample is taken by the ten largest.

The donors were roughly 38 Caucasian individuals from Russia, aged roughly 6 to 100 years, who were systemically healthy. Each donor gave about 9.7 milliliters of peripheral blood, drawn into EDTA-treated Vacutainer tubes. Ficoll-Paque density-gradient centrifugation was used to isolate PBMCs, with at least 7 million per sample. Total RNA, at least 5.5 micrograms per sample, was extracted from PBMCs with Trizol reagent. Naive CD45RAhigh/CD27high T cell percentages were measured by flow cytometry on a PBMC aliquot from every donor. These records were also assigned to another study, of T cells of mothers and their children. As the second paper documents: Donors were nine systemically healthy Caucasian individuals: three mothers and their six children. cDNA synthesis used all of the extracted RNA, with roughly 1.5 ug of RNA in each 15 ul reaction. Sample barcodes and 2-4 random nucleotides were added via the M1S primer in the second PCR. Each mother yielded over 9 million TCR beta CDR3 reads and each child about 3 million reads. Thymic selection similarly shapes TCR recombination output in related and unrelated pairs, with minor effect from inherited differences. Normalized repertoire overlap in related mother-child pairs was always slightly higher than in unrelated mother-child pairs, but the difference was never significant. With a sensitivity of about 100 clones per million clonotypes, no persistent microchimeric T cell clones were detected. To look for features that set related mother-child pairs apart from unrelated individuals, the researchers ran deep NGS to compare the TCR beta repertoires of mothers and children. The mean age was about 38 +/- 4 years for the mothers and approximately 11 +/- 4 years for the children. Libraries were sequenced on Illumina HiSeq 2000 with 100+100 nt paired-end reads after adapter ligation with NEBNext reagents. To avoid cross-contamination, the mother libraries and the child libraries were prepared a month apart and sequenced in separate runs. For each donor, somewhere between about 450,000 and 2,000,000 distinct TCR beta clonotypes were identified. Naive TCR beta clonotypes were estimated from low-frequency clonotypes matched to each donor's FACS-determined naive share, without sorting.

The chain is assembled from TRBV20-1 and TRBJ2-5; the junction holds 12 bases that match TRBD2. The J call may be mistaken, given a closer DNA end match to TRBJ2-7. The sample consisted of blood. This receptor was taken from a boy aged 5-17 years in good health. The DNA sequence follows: TGCAGTGCTCCGCCGGGATCACTAGCGGGAGGATACGAGCAGTACTTC. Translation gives CSAPPGSLAGGYEQYF.